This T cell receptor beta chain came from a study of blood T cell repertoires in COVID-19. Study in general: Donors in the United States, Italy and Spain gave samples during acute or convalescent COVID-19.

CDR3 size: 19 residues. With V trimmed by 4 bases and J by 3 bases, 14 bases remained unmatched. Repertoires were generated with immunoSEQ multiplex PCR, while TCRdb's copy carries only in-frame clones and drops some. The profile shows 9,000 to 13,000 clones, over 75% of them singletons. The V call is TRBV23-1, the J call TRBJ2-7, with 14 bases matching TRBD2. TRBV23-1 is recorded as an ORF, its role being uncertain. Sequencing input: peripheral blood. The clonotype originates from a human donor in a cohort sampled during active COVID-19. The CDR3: CASSPTTSGGAWHYYEQYF. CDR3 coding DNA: TGCGCCAGCAGTCCTACGACTAGCGGGGGGGCCTGGCACTACTACGAGCAGTACTTC.